A selection of T cell receptor beta chains follows, all from one sample in a study of T cells in Graves' hyperthyroidism and ophthalmopathy. One entry per CDR3 protein, called by TCRdb with MiXCR from the multiplex PCR reads. The sample gives roughly 400,000 distinct CDR3 sequences, around 25% of which show up once; roughly 70% is in the top ten. Specimen: blood. These receptors were taken from a man in his fifties with Graves' hyperthyroidism. CDR3s include the opening cysteine and the closing phenylalanine or tryptophan. Each record gives: D gene, clone size, J gene, V gene, CDR3 DNA, CDR3 protein. The D gene is left open where the match is weak. Size is stated for part of the rows, as once, few or many counts, or as a class when the clone is expanded.

d_gene: TRBD1; abundance: few; j_gene: TRBJ1-5; v_gene: TRBV28; CDR3nt: TGTGCCAGCAGTTCAGGAGCGGGACAGGGCTATCAGCCCCAGCATTTT; CDR3aa: CASSSGAGQGYQPQHF
d_gene: -; abundance: -; j_gene: TRBJ1-2; v_gene: TRBV2; CDR3nt: TGTGCCAGCAGTGGACGGTGGACCTATGGCTACACCTTC; CDR3aa: CASSGRWTYGYTF
d_gene: -; abundance: -; j_gene: TRBJ1-4; v_gene: TRBV3-1; CDR3nt: TGTGCCAGCAGCCAAGAAGGGAGATTTAATGAAAAACTGTTTTTT; CDR3aa: CASSQEGRFNEKLFF
d_gene: TRBD1; abundance: few; j_gene: TRBJ1-1; v_gene: TRBV19; CDR3nt: TGTGCCAGTAAGGGAGCCAGGGGGCTGTTGAACACTGAAGCTTTCTTT; CDR3aa: CASKGARGLLNTEAFF
d_gene: TRBD2; abundance: -; j_gene: TRBJ2-7; v_gene: TRBV30; CDR3nt: TGTGCCTGGAACACCGGGGGGGGGCTCGAGCAGTACTTC; CDR3aa: CAWNTGGGLEQYF
d_gene: -; abundance: -; j_gene: TRBJ2-2; v_gene: TRBV6-1; CDR3nt: TGTGCCAGCAGCCCGGGACCGCTCACCGGGGAGCTGTTTTTT; CDR3aa: CASSPGPLTGELFF
d_gene: -; abundance: many; j_gene: TRBJ2-2; v_gene: TRBV18; CDR3nt: TGTGCCAGCAGCCAACAGGGCACCGGGGAGCTGTTTTTT; CDR3aa: CASSQQGTGELFF
d_gene: -; abundance: many; j_gene: TRBJ2-7; v_gene: TRBV6-6; CDR3nt: TGTGCCAGCAGTTACTCGCGGGATTACGAGCAGTACTTC; CDR3aa: CASSYSRDYEQYF
d_gene: -; abundance: -; j_gene: TRBJ2-4; v_gene: TRBV9; CDR3nt: TGTGCCAGCAGCGTAGACCCCCATGAGGGACTAGCCAAAAACATTCAGTACTTC; CDR3aa: CASSVDPHEGLAKNIQYF
d_gene: -; abundance: -; j_gene: TRBJ2-6; v_gene: TRBV3-1; CDR3nt: TGTGCCAGCAGCCAAGGAGGAATGGGGACTGGGGCCAACGTCCTGACTTTC; CDR3aa: CASSQGGMGTGANVLTF
d_gene: -; abundance: -; j_gene: TRBJ2-3; v_gene: TRBV2; CDR3nt: TGTGCCAGCAGTGTCGATTCGGGACCCCGCACAGATACGCAGTATTTT; CDR3aa: CASSVDSGPRTDTQYF